This TCR beta chain emerged from a study of shared clonotypes between healthy human individuals. The wider study: With ages of 18 to 49, the donors were two women and three men. General observations from the study: Naive subsets tended to show greater estimated richness than memory subsets.

As for this clone: Its antigen is not identified.

V was pared by 3 bases and J by 9 bases, with 0 bases of the junction left unmatched. The CDR3 spans 12 residues. CDR1 and CDR2 (germline): SGHRS, YFSETQ. DNA at approximately 200 ng, about 30,000 T cell genomes, went into sorted-subset replicate PCRs. Method: immunoSEQ multiplex PCR; TCRdb's copy keeps in-frame clones and lacks some. Of more than 2,000,000 clones in the sample, around nine tenths were seen once. Input material: naive CD4+ T cells sorted from blood. Subset: CD45RA+ positively selected. V is TRBV5-1 and J is TRBJ2-1; 10 nucleotides align to TRBD1. The clonotype comes from a man between 18 and 35 years old in good health. CDR3 DNA: TGCGCCAGCAGCTGGGACAGGGGTGAGCAGTTCTTC. Protein sequence: CASSWDRGEQFF.